These 31 T cell receptor beta chains share one sample of origin, sequenced in a study of blood T cell repertoires in COVID-19. Profiled with immunoSEQ multiplex PCR; TCRdb holds only in-frame clones, not every one. Of roughly 120,000 clones listed, more than 75% are singletons. Sequenced sample: peripheral blood. These receptors all stem from a human donor in a cohort sampled during active COVID-19.

This sequence joins TRBV28 and TRBJ1-2; tentative D call: TRBD1 (5 bases). CDR1 is MDHEN and CDR2 is SYDVKM in the germline V gene. V was trimmed by 9 bases and J by 8 bases, leaving 22 bases between them. The CDR3 length is 14 residues. For the CDR3, the DNA is TGTGCCAGTCACTCGGCGGGGCCTGGGGCGGGCTACACCTTC. Protein product: CASHSAGPGAGYTF.

J is TRBJ1-4 and V is TRBV27, with 8 bases aligning to TRBD1. Germline CDR1 is MNHEY and CDR2 is SMNVEV (reference sequence). After removal of 3 bases from V and 4 bases from J, the junction contained 1 base not matched to a gene. The CDR3 runs to 14 residues. The CDR3: CASSLTGVNEKLFF. CDR3 DNA: TGTGCCAGCAGTTTGACAGGGGTTAATGAAAAACTGTTTTTT.

The CDR3, as DNA: TGCGCCAGCAGCACCTTAGGTAGCCCAGATACGCAGTATTTT. Translated, it gives CASSTLGSPDTQYF. The rearrangement joins TRBV5-1 to TRBJ2-3; unclear D gene. Germline V gene lookup returns CDR1 SGHRS and CDR2 YFSETQ. The CDR3 sequence is 14 residues long. With 4 bases removed from V and 4 bases from J, the gap between germline ends came to 13 bases.

The gene calls are TRBV28 and TRBJ1-2; D is unclear. Germline V lookup: CDR1 MDHEN, CDR2 SYDVKM. V shed 2 bases and J shed 1 base, with 17 bases lying between them. CDR3 length equals 17 residues. CDR3 residues: CASSLRQDDPINYGYTF. CDR3 nucleotides: TGTGCCAGCAGTTTAAGGCAGGATGACCCGATTAACTATGGCTACACCTTC.

The chain joins TRBV18 to TRBJ2-7; possible D gene TRBD1, 6 bases. Trimming shortened V by 6 bases and J by 7 bases, and 22 bases separated the two germline ends. The CDR3 runs to 15 residues. Germline V gene sequence: CDR1 KGHSH, CDR2 LQKENI. The CDR3: CASSPGSAGVGEQYF. In DNA, the CDR3 is TGTGCCAGCTCCCCAGGGAGCGCAGGGGTGGGTGAGCAGTACTTC.

The rearrangement links TRBV3-1 (or the pseudogene TRBV3-2) to TRBJ2-5; TRBD2 agrees at 8 bases. This CDR3 has 16 residues. The trim removed 1 base at V and 4 bases at J, leaving 8 bases unmatched. Germline V CDR1 and CDR2: LGHDT, YNNKEL (reference sequence). CDR3 in DNA: TGTGCCAGCAGCCAAGGGGGAGCGGGAGTTCGAGAGACCCAGTACTTC. Translation: CASSQGGAGVRETQYF.

The J gene is TRBJ1-1, the V gene TRBV11-2, with D maybe TRBD1 (5 bases). With 4 bases removed from V and 0 bases from J, the gap between germline ends came to 15 bases. CDR1 and CDR2 from the germline V gene are SGHAT and FQNNGV. CDR3 length: 16 amino acids. The CDR3 protein is CASSSGTLSMNTEAFF. CDR3 coding DNA: TGTGCCAGCAGCTCCGGGACTCTATCAATGAACACTGAAGCTTTCTTT.

The rearrangement links TRBV19 to TRBJ2-7, with D possibly TRBD1 on 5 matching bases. CDR3 length: 12 residues. V dropped 9 bases and J dropped 0 bases, with 9 bases sitting between them. The germline V gene encodes CDR1 LNHDA and CDR2 SQIVND (reference sequence). The CDR3 DNA follows: TGTGCCAGGGACGACAGCTCCTACGAGCAGTACTTC. Encoded protein: CARDDSSYEQYF.

The rearrangement joins TRBV3-1 (or the pseudogene TRBV3-2) to TRBJ1-1; 9 positions agree with TRBD1. The CDR3 consists of 15 residues. The V and J ends lost 1 base and 6 bases, in that order; junction bases with no gene match: 6. From germline, CDR1 is LGHDT and CDR2 YNNKEL (reference sequence). CDR3 region: CASSQAGTGLSEAFF. The CDR3 coding sequence is TGTGCCAGCAGCCAAGCTGGGACAGGGCTTTCTGAAGCTTTCTTT.

CDR3 coding DNA: TGTGCCAGCAGTCTCCCGGGGCAGCCCCAGCATTTT. Translation: CASSLPGQPQHF. The gene calls are TRBV28 and TRBJ1-5; D is unresolved. Germline assignment: CDR1 MDHEN and CDR2 SYDVKM. V shed 5 bases and J shed 7 bases, with 9 bases lying between them. This CDR3 comprises 12 residues.

This sequence joins TRBV28 and TRBJ1-5; D ambiguous. Germline values: CDR1 MDHEN, CDR2 SYDVKM. V lost 10 bases to trimming and J lost 4 bases, with 11 bases between them. CDR3 length: 12 amino acids. Here the CDR3 reads CAIAVGNQPQHF. CDR3 DNA sequence: TGTGCCATAGCTGTCGGGAATCAGCCCCAGCATTTT.

By share of the sample, this clone is medium-sized. At one of its ends the junction is not consistent with the germline gene, which may arise from a read error. The rearrangement links TRBV7-7 to TRBJ2-7; D might be TRBD1 (6 bases). The CDR3 has 14 residues. The germline V gene encodes CDR1 SSHAT and CDR2 FNYEAQ (reference sequence). The DNA of the CDR3 is TGTGCTAGCAGCTTCCAGGGGAGCTTCTACGAGCAGTACTTC. Protein: CASSFQGSFYEQYF.

The chain couples TRBV9 to TRBJ2-7, with a tentative D call TRBD1 (5 bases). V lost 5 bases and J 0 bases, leaving 21 bases between the germline ends. Germline V gene data show CDR1 as SGDLS and CDR2 as YYNGEE. There are 17 residues in the CDR3. CDR3 in amino acids: CASSPPFVNRPSYEQYF. The CDR3 nucleotides read TGTGCCAGCAGTCCTCCCTTTGTCAACAGGCCCTCCTACGAGCAGTACTTC.

The chain has TRBV10-1 and TRBJ2-2; no clear D. The germline gives CDR1 WNHNN, CDR2 SYGVQD (reference sequence). Trimming shortened V by 7 bases and J by 1 base, and 7 bases separated the two germline ends. This CDR3 has 13 residues. The CDR3 nucleotides read TGCGCCAGCAAGGCAGGGAACACCGGGGAGCTGTTTTTT. This encodes CASKAGNTGELFF.

CDR3 bases: TGTGCCAGCAGTTTAAGCGGGACAGGGAGATCAGATACGCAGTATTTT. Amino acids: CASSLSGTGRSDTQYF. The V and J genes are TRBV28 and TRBJ2-3; 9 nucleotides agree with TRBD1. This CDR3 is built from 16 residues. Germline CDR1 reads MDHEN; CDR2 reads SYDVKM. With V trimmed by 2 bases and J by 4 bases, 7 bases remained unmatched.

The genes are TRBV11-2 and TRBJ1-3; 7 bases map to TRBD1. Germline trimming cut 1 base from V and 1 base from J; bases unmatched to any gene: 10. The CDR3 consists of 18 residues. Germline CDR1 and CDR2: SGHAT and FQNNGV. CDR3 sequence reads: CASSLGTGANWSGNTIYF. In DNA, the CDR3 is TGTGCCAGCAGCTTAGGGACAGGAGCGAATTGGTCTGGAAACACCATATATTTT.

The V call is TRBV5-1, the J call TRBJ2-2, with a possible D match to TRBD1 (5 bases). Germline V gene lookup returns CDR1 SGHRS and CDR2 YFSETQ. The V end was cut by 1 base, the J end by 3 bases, with 13 bases between. This CDR3 spans 16 amino acids. The CDR3 bases are TGCGCCAGCAGCTTGACTTCCAGGGTCGACACCGGGGAGCTGTTTTTT. This sequence encodes CASSLTSRVDTGELFF.

The chain is built from TRBV5-1 and TRBJ2-3, with 9 bases fitting TRBD1. Germline loops: CDR1 SGHRS, CDR2 YFSETQ. CDR3 size: 15 residues. Trimming cost V 0 bases and J 3 bases; bases outside gene matches: 2. In DNA form, the CDR3 reads TGCGCCAGCAGCTTGGGGACAGGGGTAACAGATACGCAGTATTTT. Translated: CASSLGTGVTDTQYF.

The V and J genes are TRBV19 and TRBJ2-1, with a possible D match to TRBD2 (8 bases). CDR1 and CDR2 (germline): LNHDA, SQIVND (reference sequence). Trimming stripped 7 bases from V and 4 bases from J, with 17 bases between. The CDR3 is 15 amino acids. The CDR3 reads CASKGASGLYNEQFF. CDR3 in DNA: TGTGCCAGTAAGGGGGCTAGCGGGCTTTACAATGAGCAGTTCTTC.

V and J are TRBV6-2 or TRBV6-3 and TRBJ1-5; 7 nucleotides align to TRBD1. Trimming took 4 bases from V and 0 from J; bases not matched to a gene: 12. The CDR3 extends over 18 amino acids. CDR1 and CDR2 (germline): MNHEY, SVGEGT. Written as DNA, the CDR3 is TGTGCCAGCAGTTTCCCGACAGGGTTTTTTTATAGCAATCAGCCCCAGCATTTT. It specifies CASSFPTGFFYSNQPQHF.

This chain links TRBV3-1 (or the pseudogene TRBV3-2) with TRBJ2-1, with 12 bases that match TRBD2. This CDR3 region has 16 residues. With 3 bases clipped from V and 2 bases from J, the junction kept 2 bases outside the gene matches. Germline V gene sequence: CDR1 LGHDT, CDR2 YNNKEL (reference sequence). The CDR3 DNA is TGTGCCAGCAGCCATCTAGCGGGAGGGCCCTACAATGAGCAGTTCTTC. This sequence encodes CASSHLAGGPYNEQFF.

J is TRBJ2-7 and V is TRBV5-1, with 9 bases aligning to TRBD1. The CDR3 extends over 15 amino acids. V lost 3 bases to trimming and J lost 5 bases; unmatched junction nucleotides: 9. CDR1 is SGHRS, CDR2 YFSETQ, per germline. CDR3 in DNA: TGCGCCAGCAGCTCGACGGGGACAGGGAACGACGAGCAGTACTTC. Translation: CASSSTGTGNDEQYF.

This chain connects TRBV6-2 or TRBV6-3 to TRBJ1-5, with D possibly being TRBD1 (6 bases). Trimming removed 0 bases from V and 2 bases from J, with 11 bases in between. This CDR3 has 16 residues. The germline gives CDR1 MNHEY, CDR2 SVGEGT. CDR3 residues: CASSYSTRGGNQPQHF. The CDR3, as DNA: TGTGCCAGCAGTTACTCGACCAGGGGTGGCAATCAGCCCCAGCATTTT.

This chain links TRBV14 with TRBJ2-7; TRBD1 agrees at 11 bases. After removal of 5 bases from V and 4 bases from J, the junction contained 4 bases not matched to a gene. Germline V gene sequence: CDR1 SGHDN, CDR2 FVKESK. There are 14 residues in the CDR3. In DNA, the CDR3 is TGTGCCAGCAGCGCCGGGACAGGGGGTTACGAGCAGTACTTC. It yields the protein CASSAGTGGYEQYF.

The rearrangement joins TRBV12-3 or TRBV12-4 to TRBJ2-5; the D is unclear. Trimming removed 1 base from V and 9 bases from J, with 12 bases in between. The length of the CDR3 is 13 residues. DNA of the CDR3: TGTGCCAGCAGTTTAGGATTGGTGTCGGCCCAGTACTTC. This gives the protein CASSLGLVSAQYF.

The rearrangement uses TRBV11-2 and TRBJ2-1; 8 bases are a match to TRBD2. CDR1 is SGHAT and CDR2 is FQNNGV in the germline V gene. V lost 8 bases to trimming and J lost 2 bases; unmatched junction nucleotides: 8. CDR3 length: 15 residues. The CDR3 nucleotides read TGTGCCAGCCAAGAGAGCGGGAGCGCCTACAATGAGCAGTTCTTC. It translates to CASQESGSAYNEQFF.

The CDR3 nucleotides read TGTGCCAGCAGTTTGGTGCGGTATGGCTACACCTTC. It yields the protein CASSLVRYGYTF. V gene TRBV28 combines with J gene TRBJ1-2; D is undetermined. Trimming removed 3 bases from V and 5 bases from J, with 7 bases in between. The CDR3 extends over 12 amino acids. Germline assignment: CDR1 MDHEN and CDR2 SYDVKM.

The chain links TRBV28 to TRBJ2-1; 10 nucleotides agree with TRBD2. With 2 bases clipped from V and 4 bases from J, the junction kept 2 bases outside the gene matches. Germline-derived CDR1 and CDR2 are MDHEN and SYDVKM. The length of the CDR3 is 15 residues. The CDR3 here is CASSLPSGSYNEQFF. The CDR3 DNA reads as TGTGCCAGCAGTTTACCTAGCGGGAGTTACAATGAGCAGTTCTTC. Supplemented by reference TRBV28 and TRBJ2-1, the full variable domain reads DVKVTQSSRYLVKRTGEKVFLECVQDMDHENMFWYRQDPGLGLRLIYFSYDVKMKEKGDIPEGYSVSREKKERFSLILESASTNQTSMYLCASSLPSGSYNEQFFGPGTRLTVL.

The CDR3 loop reads CASSLGLADNEQFF. DNA of the CDR3: TGTGCCAGCAGCCTTGGACTAGCGGACAATGAGCAGTTCTTC. The chain combines TRBV7-8 with TRBJ2-1; 10 positions match TRBD2. Germline CDR1 is SGHVS and CDR2 is FQNEAQ. V lost 5 bases and J lost 5; bases outside the gene matches: 3. The length of the CDR3 is 14 residues.

CDR3 bases: TGTGCCAGCAGCCAGGGGCTGAACACCGGGGAGCTGTTTTTT. Translated, it gives CASSQGLNTGELFF. V gene TRBV14 combines with J gene TRBJ2-2, with D perhaps matching TRBD1 (5 bases). V was shortened by 3 bases and J by 1 base, with 6 bases between the two germline ends. CDR1 is SGHDN and CDR2 is FVKESK in the germline V gene. The CDR3 length is 14 residues.

The chain carries TRBV24-1 and TRBJ2-5; tentatively, D is TRBD2 (6 bases). CDR3 length equals 15 residues. Deletions cut 6 bases from V and 5 bases from J, with 18 bases between. Germline V gene data show CDR1 as KGHDR and CDR2 as SFDVKD. CDR3: CATSIRGGPGETQYF. The CDR3 region has the DNA TGTGCCACCAGTATCCGGGGAGGTCCTGGGGAGACCCAGTACTTC.